Listed here is a single T cell receptor (beta chain). The specificity of this receptor is unknown. Per-base qualities were not stored, and no clone one base away is much larger. This sample was taken from a study of pediatric ulcerative colitis (dated by TCRdb to the late 2010s). General notes on the study: Among the ulcerative colitis patients, about seven had pancolitis and two had left-sided colitis, and histology in every patient was consistent with ulcerative colitis. By Pediatric Ulcerative Colitis Activity Index, mild disease was classified in a couple of patients, moderate disease in several and acute severe colitis in three. Fewer than 10 newly diagnosed, treatment-naive pediatric ulcerative colitis patients and a few non-IBD control children each provided paired blood and rectal samples.

Rearranged CDR3 beta regions were amplified from genomic DNA with multiplex V and J primers using the immunoSEQ TRB Survey service. To keep depth equal across samples, survey-level sequencing depth of up to 500,000 reads per sample was applied. Libraries were purified, pooled and sequenced on Illumina technology. Concerning the study's data processing: Productive clonality, sample overlap, pairwise scatters, CDR3 beta length, V/D/J gene usage and productiveness were assessed with immunoSEQ online tools. Calculated diversity was defined as the number of unique rearrangements divided by total templates times 100, and Shannon and Simpson indices were additionally computed. Principal component analysis used the R prcomp function and ggbiplot package on Z-score normalized data. Morisita's index was used to measure clonal overlap between blood and rectum within each subject. Entries here come from immuneACCESS through TCRdb and include only in-frame sequences with V and J called. Some clones fail to appear in such tables; in the studies checked, an unresolved V gene covers under half of the shortfall, and the cause of the remainder is unknown. V and J calls and clone size follow that table, whereas D and trimming were derived from the DNA. Present in this sample are roughly 64,000 clones, 86% of which were seen just once. The top ten clonotypes cover under 3.5% of the sample.

Before the diagnostic colonoscopy, none of the ulcerative colitis patients had been given immunosuppressive medication. Blood was sampled at the time of the colonoscopy. The Wizard kit (Promega) was used to extract genomic DNA from blood and intestinal samples. What the study reported, not specific to this receptor: Because the repertoires came from total lymphocyte DNA, rare subsets such as regulatory T cells may have patterns that are not reflected. For technical reasons, the blood samples of a couple of patients yielded substantially fewer templates, so those samples were excluded from the blood-rectal overlap analysis. Only a handful of individuals were included in the healthy control group, which was small. Two rectal CDR3 clonotypes were present in all ulcerative colitis patients and in none of the controls. Features of the rectal repertoire distinguished controls, mild-moderate colitis patients and acute severe colitis patients, and in acute severe colitis, rectal diversity was reduced because of clonal expansions. Significantly higher autologous blood-rectal clonal overlap was found in ulcerative colitis patients than in controls, which suggested increased T cell trafficking to inflamed tissue.

From the cysteine through the phenylalanine, the CDR3 covers 17 amino acids. The CDR3 DNA has 51 bases and is translated from base 1. CDR1 and CDR2, looked up from the germline V gene, are SGHDT and YYEEEE. The junction shows trimming of 1 base on V and 0 bases on J, plus 15 bases between the germline ends. Sequencing used blood. The rearranged segments are TRBV5-6 and TRBJ2-3, with TRBD1 as a weak D call on 6 bases. This receptor was obtained from a boy younger than 18 with severe ulcerative colitis. In nucleotides, the sequence is TGTGCCAGCAGCTTGTCGGGACACATCCCTAGCACAGATACGCAGTATTTT. It specifies CASSLSGHIPSTDTQYF.